Sequencing of this T cell receptor (beta chain) was carried out in a study of neurological immune-mediated disorders. The CDR3 covers 15 residues. J lost 9 bases, V lost 0 bases, and 7 bases had no gene match. CDR1 is DFQATT, CDR2 SNEGSKA, per germline (reference sequence). With 10-nucleotide random UMIs included, cDNA was synthesized by 5'RACE. Every sequencing run produced over 170 million TCR-beta sequences, and the sequences from any one run covered 15-18 subjects. MiXCR, applied by TCRdb to the 5' RACE reads, yields one record per CDR3 protein. Seen here are about 21,000 distinct CDR3 sequences, about 15% observed once, and the top ten hold 15%. The study, taken as a whole, reports: None of the CDR3 amino acid sequences in expanded clones turned up in more than one subject, which points to private repertoires in all groups.

Unsorted libraries were generated from 2 million PBMCs. These cells had been stored in RNAlater at -80 C. This clonotype has a count of ten or more. Its specificity is not known. This receptor was obtained from a female donor with HTLV-1-associated myelopathy (HAM/TSP). This chain links TRBV20-1 with TRBJ2-1; 11 nucleotides agree with TRBD2. The sequencing sample was made of PBMCs. The CDR3 sequence: CSARERLAGRREQFF. CDR3 bases: TGCAGTGCTAGAGAGAGACTAGCGGGGAGGCGTGAGCAGTTCTTC.